The rows below give T cell receptor beta chains drawn from one sample of a study of CD8 T cells in Susac syndrome. One entry per CDR3 protein results from TCRdb running MiXCR on the immunoSEQ multiplex PCR reads. The data hold about 300,000 distinct CDR3 sequences, with approximately 89% observed a single time. The sample was CD8+ T cells from PBMCs. The receptors were gathered from a human donor with multiple sclerosis. CDR3s include the opening cysteine and the closing phenylalanine or tryptophan.

TRBV20-1	TRBJ2-7	CSAKSGRDYEQYF
TRBV19	TRBJ2-1	CASSIRGRLNEQFF
TRBV4-1	TRBJ2-1	CASSQVAPKSRFF
TRBV4-3	TRBJ2-1	CASSQDRNRGVYNEQFF
TRBV7-6	TRBJ1-1	CASSSSTANTEAFF
TRBV20-1	TRBJ2-5	CSASGGGAKETQYF
TRBV28	TRBJ2-3	CASSYRPGDDTQYF
TRBV27	TRBJ1-4	CASSTGDISEKLFF
TRBV7-6	TRBJ2-2	CASSRGTSGGAITGELFF
TRBV27	TRBJ2-3	CASSLFGTPAIGSTDTQYF
TRBV7-9	TRBJ2-3	CASSRPQASTDTQYF
TRBV12-3/TRBV12-4	TRBJ1-1	CASSASRGHMNTEAFF
TRBV9	TRBJ2-1	CASSVAGAGGPFNEQFF
TRBV12-3/TRBV12-4	TRBJ2-7	CASSLARGGDFSYEQYF
TRBV9	TRBJ2-1	CASSVERTGPRNEQFF
TRBV20-1	TRBJ2-7	CSAMTVAGGGEQYF
TRBV4-1	TRBJ2-7	CASSQGRGDGDEQYF
TRBV18	TRBJ2-7	CASSPGQTEQYF
TRBV30	TRBJ2-1	CAWGTSGGNNEQFF
TRBV2	TRBJ2-1	CASSPGLAGREQFF
TRBV5-1	TRBJ2-1	CASSSRLAGAYNEQFF
TRBV7-2	TRBJ2-3	CASSRIGTTGTDTQYF
TRBV7-9	TRBJ2-1	CASSPEGIYNEQFF
TRBV6-1	TRBJ2-5	CASSISWGRQRKETQYF
TRBV6-6	TRBJ1-1	CASSYLARPKEAFF
TRBV27	TRBJ2-3	CASSLWGDTQYF
TRBV29-1	TRBJ2-7	CSVEGLAGAYEQYF
TRBV7-2	TRBJ1-2	CASSLHGYTF
TRBV9	TRBJ2-5	CASSVGLAGTQETQYF
TRBV24-1	TRBJ2-2	CATSTGNTGELFF
TRBV29-1	TRBJ2-1	CSVRDAKGNEQFF
TRBV30	TRBJ2-3	CAWSTGGTDTQYF
TRBV10-3	TRBJ1-1	CAVLQGLNTEAFF
TRBV12-3/TRBV12-4	TRBJ2-7	CASIIGPGFEQYF